The present T cell receptor beta chain was sequenced within a study of shared clonotypes between healthy human individuals. Study-level information: CD4 naive cells filled three plates per donor, CD4 memory three, CD8 naive two and CD8 memory one. Study-level results: The low donor count limited represented genetic and exposure-history diversity. Around 4.7% of naive CD4 clonotypes were shared across a few donors.

About this clone itself: As yet, its antigen is unknown.

The protocol was immunoSEQ multiplex PCR, while the TCRdb copy is restricted to in-frame clones and leaves out a portion. The sample comprises 1,400,000 or so clones, 98% to 99% of which are singletons, and about 0.34% rests with the top ten. In the CD4+ fraction, cells were divided into CD45RA+ naive and CD45RA-negative memory subsets. The V gene's germline CDR1 is LNHDA and CDR2 SQIVND (reference sequence). V was pared by 3 bases and J by 4 bases, with 12 bases between. The CDR3 runs to 14 residues. Sequences were obtained from naive CD4+ T cells sorted from blood. Subset noted: CD45RA+ positively selected. The sequence was collected from a young man in good health. The chain carries TRBV19 and TRBJ1-2; a weak D match, TRBD1 (5 bases). This CDR3 reads CASSIRGPSYGYTF. Here the CDR3 DNA reads TGTGCCAGTAGTATTAGGGGACCGTCCTATGGCTACACCTTC.